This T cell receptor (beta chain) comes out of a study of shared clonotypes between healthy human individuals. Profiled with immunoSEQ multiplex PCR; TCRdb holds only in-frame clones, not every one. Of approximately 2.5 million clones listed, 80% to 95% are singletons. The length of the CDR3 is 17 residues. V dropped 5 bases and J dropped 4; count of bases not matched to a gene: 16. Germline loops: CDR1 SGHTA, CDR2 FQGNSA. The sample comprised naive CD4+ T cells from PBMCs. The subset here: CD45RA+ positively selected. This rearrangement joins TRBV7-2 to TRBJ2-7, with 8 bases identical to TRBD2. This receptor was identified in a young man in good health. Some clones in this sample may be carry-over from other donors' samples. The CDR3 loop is CASSPLVGSGRIYEQYF. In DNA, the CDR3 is TGTGCCAGCAGCCCGCTTGTTGGGAGCGGGAGAATATACGAGCAGTACTTC.